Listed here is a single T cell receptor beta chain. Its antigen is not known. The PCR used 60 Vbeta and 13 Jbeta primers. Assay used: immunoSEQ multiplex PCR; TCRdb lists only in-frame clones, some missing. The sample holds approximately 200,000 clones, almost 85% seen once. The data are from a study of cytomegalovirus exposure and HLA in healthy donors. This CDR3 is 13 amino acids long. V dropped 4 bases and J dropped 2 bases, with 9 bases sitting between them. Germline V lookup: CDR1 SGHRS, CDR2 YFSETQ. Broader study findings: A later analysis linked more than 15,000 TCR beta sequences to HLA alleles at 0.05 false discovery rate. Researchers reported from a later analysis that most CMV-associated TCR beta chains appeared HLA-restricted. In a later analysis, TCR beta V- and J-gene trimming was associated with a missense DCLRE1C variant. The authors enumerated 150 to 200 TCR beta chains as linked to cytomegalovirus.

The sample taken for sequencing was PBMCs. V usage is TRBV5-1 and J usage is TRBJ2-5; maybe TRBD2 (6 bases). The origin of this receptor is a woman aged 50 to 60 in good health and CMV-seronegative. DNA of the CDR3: TGCGCCAGCAGCCCCAGCGGGCAAGAGACCCAGTACTTC. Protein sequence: CASSPSGQETQYF. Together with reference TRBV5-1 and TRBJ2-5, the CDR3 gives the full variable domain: KAGVTQTPRYLIKTRGQQVTLSCSPISGHRSVSWYQQTPGQGLQFLFEYFSETQRNKGNFPGRFSGRQFSNSRSEMNVSTLELGDSALYLCASSPSGQETQYFGPGTRLLVL.